This TCR beta chain was captured in a study of T-cell memory formation after mild COVID-19. This clonotype was seen a handful of times. Its antigen remains unidentified. The trim removed 4 bases at V and 6 bases at J, leaving 5 bases unmatched. This CDR3 comprises 15 residues. It was 5'RACE with constant-segment primers that produced the TCR alpha and TCR beta cDNA libraries, which carried sample barcodes and UMIs. Using its own MiXCR run on the 5' RACE reads, TCRdb lists one record per CDR3 protein. The sample holds 550,000 to 700,000 distinct CDR3 sequences, 15% to 20% seen once. Study-level findings and limits: Pre-infection memory already had some responding clones, implying cross-reactive memory joined. There was a balanced CD4/CD8 profile in clones contracting day 15 to 85, and later expanders leaned CD4+.

The source is an adult woman who had mild COVID-19 (a few samples of this study predate the infection). Cell type and time point are not known. The V and J genes are TRBV12-3 or TRBV12-4 and TRBJ1-6; 8 nucleotides align to TRBD1. The sequencing input was PBMCs or a T cell subset sorted from them (not recorded which). The CDR3 region is CASSSQGALNSPLHF. In nucleotides, the CDR3 is TGTGCCAGCAGTTCCCAGGGGGCGCTTAATTCACCCCTCCACTTT.